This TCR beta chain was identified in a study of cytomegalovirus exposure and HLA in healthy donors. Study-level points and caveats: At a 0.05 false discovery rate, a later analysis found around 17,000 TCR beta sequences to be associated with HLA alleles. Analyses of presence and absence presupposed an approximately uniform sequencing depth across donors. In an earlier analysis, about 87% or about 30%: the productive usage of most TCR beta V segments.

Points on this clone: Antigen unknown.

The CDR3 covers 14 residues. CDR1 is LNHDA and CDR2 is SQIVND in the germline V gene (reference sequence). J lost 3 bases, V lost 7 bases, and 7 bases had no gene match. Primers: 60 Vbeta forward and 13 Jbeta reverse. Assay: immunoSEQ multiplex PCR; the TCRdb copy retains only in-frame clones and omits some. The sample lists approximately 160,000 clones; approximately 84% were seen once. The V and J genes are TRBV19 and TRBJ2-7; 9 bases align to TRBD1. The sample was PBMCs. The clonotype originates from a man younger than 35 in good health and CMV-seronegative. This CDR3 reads CASTARDRVYEQYF. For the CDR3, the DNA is TGTGCCAGTACCGCCCGGGACAGGGTCTACGAGCAGTACTTC.